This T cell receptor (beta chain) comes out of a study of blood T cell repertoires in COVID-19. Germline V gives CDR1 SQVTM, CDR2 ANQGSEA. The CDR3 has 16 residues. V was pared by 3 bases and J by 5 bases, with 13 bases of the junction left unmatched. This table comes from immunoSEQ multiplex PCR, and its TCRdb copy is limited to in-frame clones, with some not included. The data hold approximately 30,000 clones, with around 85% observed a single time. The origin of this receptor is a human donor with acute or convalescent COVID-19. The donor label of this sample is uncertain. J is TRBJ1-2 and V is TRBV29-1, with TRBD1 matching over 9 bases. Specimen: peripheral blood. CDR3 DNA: TGCAGCGTTGATCCCACAGGGGGCTCAGTGGGATATGGCTACACCTTC. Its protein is CSVDPTGGSVGYGYTF.